A single sample gave rise to the 18 T cell receptor beta chains below, sequenced in a study of cytomegalovirus exposure and HLA in healthy donors. 60 Vbeta and 13 Jbeta primers were used in PCR. The repertoire was sequenced with immunoSEQ multiplex PCR; TCRdb's copy has only in-frame clones and lacks some. Of roughly 56,000 clones in the sample, under 85% were seen once. The sample comprised PBMCs. All receptors derive from a man between 50 and 59 years old in good health and CMV-seropositive.

V is TRBV4-3 and J is TRBJ1-5, with D uncertain. The CDR3 consists of 16 residues. Trimming took 0 bases from V and 2 from J, leaving 11 bases between them. Germline CDR1 is LGHNA and CDR2 is YSLEER. CDR3 DNA sequence: TGCGCCAGCAGCCAAGATCGTCGAGGGCGCAATCAGCCCCAGCATTTT. This encodes CASSQDRRGRNQPQHF.

This clone has only a few counts. The chain combines TRBV7-3 with TRBJ2-6; 10 positions agree with TRBD1. This CDR3 has 17 amino acids. In germline, CDR1 is SGHTA, CDR2 FQGTGA. V shed 5 bases and J 0 bases; nucleotides not matched to a gene: 4. CDR3 sequence: CASSRQGAASGANVLTF. Written as DNA, the CDR3 is TGTGCCAGCAGCCGACAGGGGGCCGCCTCTGGGGCCAACGTCCTGACTTTC.

The V call is TRBV5-1, the J call TRBJ2-1; 9 bases map to TRBD1. V lost 4 bases and J lost 5; bases outside the gene matches: 10. Germline lookup yields CDR1 SGHRS and CDR2 YFSETQ. There are 16 residues in the CDR3. CDR3 bases: TGCGCCAGCAGCAGGTTCGACAGGGGGAACGACAATGAGCAGTTCTTC. It encodes CASSRFDRGNDNEQFF.

The J gene is TRBJ2-5, the V gene TRBV6-4, with 9 positions matching TRBD1. The CDR3 sequence is 13 residues long. Trimming cost V 6 bases and J 3 bases; bases outside gene matches: 2. Germline lookup yields CDR1 MRHNA and CDR2 SNTAGT. Here the CDR3 DNA reads TGTGCCAGCAGCCGGGACAGGGAAGAGACCCAGTACTTC. Protein: CASSRDREETQYF.

The V call is TRBV19, the J call TRBJ1-5; D might be TRBD1 (5 bases). V was trimmed by 5 bases and J by 2 bases, leaving 19 bases between them. Germline V gene sequence: CDR1 LNHDA, CDR2 SQIVND (reference sequence). The CDR3 length is 17 residues. The CDR3: CASSRQGGDFGNQPQHF. CDR3 bases: TGTGCCAGTAGTCGGCAGGGCGGGGATTTTGGCAATCAGCCCCAGCATTTT. The variable domain in full, with the rest retrieved from reference TRBV19 and TRBJ1-5, is DGGITQSPKYLFRKEGQNVTLSCEQNLNHDAMYWYRQDPGQGLRLIYYSQIVNDFQKGDIAEGYSVSREKKESFPLTVTSAQKNPTAFYLCASSRQGGDFGNQPQHFGDGTRLSIL.

V gene TRBV9 combines with J gene TRBJ2-2; perhaps TRBD1 as D (6 bases). Deletions cut 3 bases from V and 0 bases from J, with 9 bases between. Germline V CDR1 and CDR2: SGDLS, YYNGEE. This CDR3 spans 15 amino acids. The CDR3 here is CASSGRGSNTGELFF. The CDR3 DNA reads as TGTGCCAGCAGCGGCAGGGGTTCGAACACCGGGGAGCTGTTTTTT.

J is TRBJ1-3 and V is TRBV5-4; 7 bases line up with TRBD1. The CDR3 extends over 15 amino acids. J gave up 0 bases and V 2 bases, and 2 bases lay outside the gene matches. From germline, CDR1 is SGHNT and CDR2 YYREEE (reference sequence). The CDR3 DNA follows: TGTGCCAGCAGCTTAGGGGGCATCTCTGGAAACACCATATATTTT. Translating gives CASSLGGISGNTIYF.

This clone came up a few times. One end of the junction is discordant with germline, which a read error may explain. The rearrangement joins TRBV27 to TRBJ1-2; D uncertain. CDR1 is MNHEY and CDR2 is SMNVEV in the germline V gene (reference sequence). This CDR3 region has 16 residues. CDR3 coding DNA: TGTGCCAGCAGTTTATCGGTATCAACCGCTAACTATGGCTACAACTTC. Amino acids: CASSLSVSTANYGYNF.

This chain links TRBV4-3 with TRBJ2-7, with 7 bases fitting TRBD2. V lost 1 base and J lost 2; bases outside the gene matches: 8. The length of the CDR3 is 16 residues. Germline CDR1 and CDR2: LGHNA and YSLEER. CDR3 amino acids: CASSQVGGDGAYEQYF. CDR3 DNA: TGCGCCAGCAGCCAAGTTGGGGGGGACGGCGCCTACGAGCAGTACTTC.

In DNA form, the CDR3 reads TGTGCCAGCAGTAGGATACCGGGACAGGGTGGAGTAGACTATGGCTACACCTTC. This gives the protein CASSRIPGQGGVDYGYTF. The genes are TRBV27 and TRBJ1-2, with TRBD1 matching 9 bases. V gave up 5 bases and J gave up 3 bases; unmatched junction bases: 16. Germline V gives CDR1 MNHEY, CDR2 SMNVEV (reference sequence). CDR3 size: 18 residues.

This clone was counted only a few times. The junction departs from germline at one end; a sequencing error may be responsible. Other DNA sequences from this sample encode an identical CDR3 as well. CDR3 bases: TGCGCCAGTAGTACCCCACCAAGGCGGGTCACTGAAGCTTTCTTT. Its translation is CASSTPPRRVTEAFF. This chain connects TRBV19 to TRBJ1-1; D not resolved. Germline CDR1 is LNHDA and CDR2 is SQIVND (reference sequence). There are 15 residues in the CDR3. Full variable domain (remainder filled in from reference TRBV19 and TRBJ1-1): DGGITQSPKYLFRKEGQNVTLSCEQNLNHDAMYWYRQDPGQGLRLIYYSQIVNDFQKGDIAEGYSVSREKKESFPLTVTSAQKNPTAFYLCASSTPPRRVTEAFFGQGTRLTVV.

The chain employs TRBV29-1 and TRBJ1-3; the match to TRBD1 covers 7 bases. CDR3 length: 13 amino acids. Per germline, CDR1 SQVTM and CDR2 ANQGSEA. V gave up 4 bases and J gave up 2 bases; unmatched junction bases: 2. The CDR3 loop reads CSVATGAGNTIYF. Written as DNA, the CDR3 is TGCAGCGTTGCAACAGGGGCTGGAAACACCATATATTTT.

The chain is built from TRBV20-1 and TRBJ2-1; possible D gene TRBD1, 6 bases. The germline CDR1 and CDR2 sequences are DFQATT and SNEGSKA (reference sequence). The V gene lost 4 bases and the J gene lost 7 bases, with 8 bases spanning the gap. The CDR3 has 11 residues. CDR3 loop: CSATTGNEQFF. The CDR3 DNA follows: TGCAGTGCTACCACAGGGAATGAGCAGTTCTTC.

CDR3 coding DNA: TGTGCCAGTAGTACCATAGCGGGAGTCCGAGATGAGCAGTTCTTC. Protein sequence: CASSTIAGVRDEQFF. The chain carries TRBV19 and TRBJ2-1; 9 bases line up with TRBD2. CDR3 size: 15 residues. Looked up from germline, CDR1 is LNHDA and CDR2 is SQIVND (reference sequence). Trimming cost V 4 bases and J 8 bases; bases outside gene matches: 9.

This chain links TRBV6-1 with TRBJ2-7, with 8 bases that match TRBD1. CDR1 is MNHNS and CDR2 is SASEGT in the germline V gene. The CDR3 consists of 13 residues. The trim removed 5 bases at V and 6 bases at J, leaving 6 bases unmatched. CDR3 sequence: CASSPGQGIEQYF. In DNA, the CDR3 is TGTGCCAGCAGTCCCGGACAGGGAATCGAGCAGTACTTC.

About this clone: At one boundary the junction diverges from the germline segment, which might be a read error. The chain employs TRBV5-6 and TRBJ1-1; tentative D call: TRBD1 (6 bases). Germline CDR1 reads SGHDT; CDR2 reads YYEEEE. The CDR3 is 15 residues long. CDR3 nucleotide sequence: TGTGCCAGCAGTACACCCAGGGGCGCCAAGACTGACGCTTTCTTT. It specifies CASSTPRGAKTDAFF.

The chain uses TRBV11-2 and TRBJ2-3; 7 bases are a match to TRBD2. The V gene end was trimmed by 3 bases and the J gene end by 1 base; junction bases not matched to a gene: 4. The CDR3 is made up of 15 amino acids. CDR1 and CDR2 (germline): SGHAT, FQNNGV. CDR3 sequence (DNA): TGTGCCAGCAGCTTGAGCGGGATCCGCACAGATACGCAGTATTTT. It encodes CASSLSGIRTDTQYF.

The chain combines TRBV10-3 with TRBJ2-5, with 11 bases fitting TRBD2. The CDR3 is 18 amino acids. In germline, CDR1 is ENHRY, CDR2 SYGVKD. The ends lost 3 bases at V and 3 bases at J; junction bases unmatched: 12. In DNA, the CDR3 is TGTGCCATCAGTGAACTAGCGGGGGAACCACTTGGGGAAGAGACCCAGTACTTC. Protein: CAISELAGEPLGEETQYF.